These 6 T cell receptor beta chains share one sample of origin, sequenced in a study of blood T cell repertoires in COVID-19. The protocol was immunoSEQ multiplex PCR, while the TCRdb copy is restricted to in-frame clones and leaves out a portion. The data hold roughly 240,000 clones, with 86% observed a single time. What was sequenced was peripheral blood. These receptor sequences come from a man aged 18 to 35 with active or convalescent COVID-19.

This clone was seen once. The CDR3 DNA reads as TGTGCCAGCTCATGGGGGGGGCTTGGCACTGAAGCTTTCTTT. This encodes CASSWGGLGTEAFF. The chain couples TRBV18 to TRBJ1-1; D is possibly TRBD1 (6 bases). Germline CDR1 KGHSH, CDR2 LQKENI. V shed 5 bases and J shed 4 bases, with 14 bases lying between them. The CDR3 is made up of 14 amino acids.

By share, this clone ranks as medium-sized. V usage is TRBV6-4 and J usage is TRBJ2-3; tentative D call: TRBD1 (5 bases). Trimming cost V 5 bases and J 2 bases, with 8 bases left between them. CDR1 is MRHNA and CDR2 is SNTAGT in the germline V gene. The CDR3 has 13 residues. CDR3 DNA sequence: TGTGCCAGCAGTCCGACAGCCACAGATACGCAGTATTTT. It encodes CASSPTATDTQYF.

This chain links TRBV21-1 with TRBJ1-3. TRBV21-1 is labeled a pseudogene. This CDR3 has 16 residues. CDR3 DNA sequence: TGTGCCAGCAGCAAAGGAGCGGAGAGCTCTGGAAACACCATATATTTT. Amino acids: CASSKGAESSGNTIYF.

The chain combines TRBV30 with TRBJ1-1; D remains unclear. The CDR3 has 15 amino acids. Germline V gives CDR1 GTSNPN, CDR2 SVGIG (reference sequence). Trimming left V 1 base short and J 0 bases short, with 12 bases between. This CDR3 reads CAWSGRRQMNTEAFF. CDR3 DNA sequence: TGTGCCTGGAGTGGTCGGCGGCAGATGAACACTGAAGCTTTCTTT.

The chain couples TRBV7-3 to TRBJ1-6; TRBD1 aligns across 7 bases. The CDR3 covers 16 residues. Per the germline V gene, CDR1 is SGHTA and CDR2 is FQGTGA. The V segment lost 3 bases and the J segment 5 bases; nucleotides outside the gene matches: 7. In nucleotides, the CDR3 is TGTGCCAGCAGCTTGTACGGGACAGACCATAATTCACCCCTCCACTTT. Residues: CASSLYGTDHNSPLHF. The variable domain in full, with the rest retrieved from reference TRBV7-3 and TRBJ1-6, is GAGVSQTPSNKVTEKGKYVELRCDPISGHTALYWYRQSLGQGPEFLIYFQGTGAADDSGLPNDRFFAVRPEGSVSTLKIQRTERGDSAVYLCASSLYGTDHNSPLHFGNGTRLTVT.

This chain connects TRBV11-2 to TRBJ2-7, with D possibly being TRBD2 (5 bases). V was trimmed by 2 bases and J by 7 bases, leaving 15 bases between them. CDR3 length: 14 amino acids. Per germline, CDR1 SGHAT and CDR2 FQNNGV. CDR3 DNA: TGTGCCAGCAGCTTACCGGGGTTAGGTTGGGAGCAGTACTTC. Amino acids: CASSLPGLGWEQYF.